What follows are 5 T cell receptor beta chains derived from one specimen sequenced in a study of blood T cell repertoires in COVID-19. Produced via immunoSEQ multiplex PCR; TCRdb's table is partial and in-frame only. The data contain about 180,000 clones, around 80% of them singletons. The sequencing input was PBMCs or T cells enriched from blood (not recorded which). The receptors were sampled from a man aged 55 to 69 who had been exposed to COVID-19.

This chain's CDR3 is CASRGRLAGVSSHEQFF. CDR3 DNA: TGTGCCAGCAGGGGTCGACTAGCGGGAGTTAGTTCGCATGAGCAGTTCTTC. The chain links TRBV7-9 to TRBJ2-1, with 12 bases aligning to TRBD2. Germline values: CDR1 SEHNR, CDR2 FQNEAQ (reference sequence). The CDR3 loop spans 17 amino acids. Trimming at V came to 6 bases and at J to 8 bases, leaving 14 bases not matched to a gene.

The chain employs TRBV27 and TRBJ2-2; 7 bases fit TRBD1. This CDR3 comprises 15 residues. V gave up 3 bases and J gave up 4 bases; unmatched junction bases: 5. CDR1 MNHEY and CDR2 SMNVEV come from the germline V gene (reference sequence). The CDR3 nucleotides read TGTGCCAGCAGTTTGAGGGGGCTAGGCACCGGGGAGCTGTTTTTT. This codes for CASSLRGLGTGELFF.

This chain connects TRBV29-1 to TRBJ2-3; a weak D match, TRBD1 (8 bases). V lost 7 bases and J lost 6, with 17 bases in between. The CDR3 spans 13 residues. CDR1 is SQVTM, CDR2 ANQGSEA, per germline. CDR3 sequence: CSARTGRGDTQYF. CDR3 DNA: TGCAGCGCCCGGACAGGGAGGGGGGATACGCAGTATTTT.

CDR3 region: CATSETGQVETQYF. The CDR3 bases are TGTGCCACCAGTGAAACCGGACAGGTAGAGACCCAGTACTTC. J is TRBJ2-5 and V is TRBV24-1, with 7 bases aligning to TRBD1. J lost 4 bases, V lost 4 bases, and 5 bases had no gene match. Germline CDR1 and CDR2: KGHDR and SFDVKD. The CDR3 sequence is 14 residues long.

This clone was recorded at least ten times. V usage is TRBV6-1 and J usage is TRBJ1-2; D is uncertain. This CDR3 comprises 14 residues. The V gene lost 1 base and the J gene lost 7 bases, with 13 bases spanning the gap. Germline CDR1 MNHNS, CDR2 SASEGT. The CDR3 is CASSEGDGIPGYTF. DNA of the CDR3: TGTGCCAGCAGTGAAGGAGACGGGATTCCTGGCTACACCTTC.